This TCR beta chain was documented in a study of PD-L1 blockade in urothelial cancer. Pretreatment and on-treatment blood mononuclear cell samples were taken, totaling between 1 and 8 time points per patient. Only in-frame clones appear in the TCRdb table, and some are missing; sequencing was by immunoSEQ multiplex PCR. The table includes approximately 32,000 clones, roughly 87% detected once. The material was PBMCs, obtained around atezolizumab (anti-PD-L1) treatment. The receptor comes from a man aged 70-80 years with urothelial cancer.

CDR3 protein: CASSLNFYRGRNTIYF. CDR3 bases: TGTGCCAGCAGTTTAAATTTTTACAGGGGTAGAAACACCATATATTTT. The chain employs TRBV28 and TRBJ1-3, with 7 bases matching TRBD1. This CDR3 has 16 residues. J was trimmed by 5 bases and V by 2 bases; bases with no gene match: 9. Per germline, CDR1 MDHEN and CDR2 SYDVKM.